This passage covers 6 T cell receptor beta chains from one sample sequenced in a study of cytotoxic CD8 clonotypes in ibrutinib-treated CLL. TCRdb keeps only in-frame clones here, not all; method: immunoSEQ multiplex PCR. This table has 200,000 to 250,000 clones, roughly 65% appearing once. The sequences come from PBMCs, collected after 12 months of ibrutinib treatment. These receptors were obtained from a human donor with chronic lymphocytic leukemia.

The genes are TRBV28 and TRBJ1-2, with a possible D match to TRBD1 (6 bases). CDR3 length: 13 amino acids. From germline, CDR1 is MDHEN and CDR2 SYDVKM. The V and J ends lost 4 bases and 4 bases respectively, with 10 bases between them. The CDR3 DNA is TGTGCCAGCAGTTCCATGGACAGCTATGGCTACACCTTC. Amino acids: CASSSMDSYGYTF.

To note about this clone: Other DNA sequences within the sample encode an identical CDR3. CDR3 sequence: CASSLVSGQETQYF. The CDR3 DNA reads as TGCGCCAGCAGCTTGGTGTCAGGGCAAGAGACCCAGTACTTC. The V and J genes are TRBV5-1 and TRBJ2-5; D might be TRBD1 (5 bases). The CDR3 runs to 14 residues. The germline gives CDR1 SGHRS, CDR2 YFSETQ. Trimming stripped 0 bases from V and 2 bases from J, with 8 bases between.

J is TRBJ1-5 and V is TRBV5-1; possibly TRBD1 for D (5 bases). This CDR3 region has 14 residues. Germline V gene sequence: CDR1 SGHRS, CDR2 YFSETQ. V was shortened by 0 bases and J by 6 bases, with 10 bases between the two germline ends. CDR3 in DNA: TGCGCCAGCAGCTTGGCCTCGGGGGGTCAGCCCCAGCATTTT. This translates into CASSLASGGQPQHF.

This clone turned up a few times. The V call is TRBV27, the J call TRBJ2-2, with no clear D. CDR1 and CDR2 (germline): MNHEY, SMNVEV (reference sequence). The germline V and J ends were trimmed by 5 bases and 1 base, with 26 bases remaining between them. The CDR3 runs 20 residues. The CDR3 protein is CASSRSGGKDVFGNTGELFF. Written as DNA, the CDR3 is TGTGCCAGCAGTCGGTCAGGTGGGAAAGATGTGTTTGGGAACACCGGGGAGCTGTTTTTT.

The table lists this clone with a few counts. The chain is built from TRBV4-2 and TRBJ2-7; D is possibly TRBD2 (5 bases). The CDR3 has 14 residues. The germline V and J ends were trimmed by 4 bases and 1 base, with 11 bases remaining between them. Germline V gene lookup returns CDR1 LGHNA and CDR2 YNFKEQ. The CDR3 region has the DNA TGTGCCAGCAGCCTAGCAACTAGTTCCTACGAGCAGTACTTC. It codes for CASSLATSSYEQYF.

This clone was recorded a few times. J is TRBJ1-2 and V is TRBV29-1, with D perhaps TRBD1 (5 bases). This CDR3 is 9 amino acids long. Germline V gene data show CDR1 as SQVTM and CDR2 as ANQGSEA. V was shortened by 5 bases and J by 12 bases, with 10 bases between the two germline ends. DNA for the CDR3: TGCAGCGTTTCTGGGACGGACACCTTC. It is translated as CSVSGTDTF.